The 5 T cell receptor beta chains below were found in one sample sequenced in a study of T cell changes during pregnancy in multiple sclerosis. The repertoire was sequenced with immunoSEQ multiplex PCR; TCRdb's copy has only in-frame clones and lacks some. The table records about 30,000 clones, about 92% of them present only once. The material sequenced was CD4+ T cells from peripheral blood mononuclear cells, taken after pregnancy. These receptors originate from a female donor with multiple sclerosis, enrolled in a pregnancy study.

The rearrangement uses TRBV18 and TRBJ2-1, with TRBD1 matching over 9 bases. CDR3 length: 13 amino acids. The ends lost 1 base at V and 12 bases at J; junction bases unmatched: 4. Germline V CDR1 and CDR2: KGHSH, LQKENI. CDR3 nucleotides: TGTGCCAGCTCACCACTGGACAGGGGTGGGCAGTTCTTC. Translated: CASSPLDRGGQFF.

The CDR3, as DNA: TGTGCCAGCAGCTTACTTCCACAGTCGAACACTGAAGCTTTCTTT. It translates to CASSLLPQSNTEAFF. V and J are TRBV7-9 and TRBJ1-1; D is undetermined. Deletions cut 2 bases from V and 1 base from J, with 11 bases between. CDR1 is SEHNR, CDR2 FQNEAQ, per germline (reference sequence). The CDR3 covers 15 residues. Looking up the rest from reference TRBV7-9 and TRBJ1-1 gives the full variable domain: DTGVSQNPRHKITKRGQNVTFRCDPISEHNRLYWYRQTLGQGPEFLTYFQNEAQLEKSRLLSDRFSAERPKGSFSTLEIQRTEQGDSAMYLCASSLLPQSNTEAFFGQGTRLTVV.

V usage is TRBV7-7 and J usage is TRBJ2-3; 10 positions match TRBD2. Trimming took 4 bases from V and 6 from J; bases not matched to a gene: 7. The CDR3 spans 15 residues. Germline CDR1 is SSHAT and CDR2 is FNYEAQ (reference sequence). As DNA, the CDR3 is TGTGCCAGCAGCTCCGGGACTAGCGTAGGGGATACGCAGTATTTT. Its translation is CASSSGTSVGDTQYF.

The chain couples TRBV18 to TRBJ2-1; 13 bases fit TRBD2. The V and J ends lost 3 bases and 7 bases, in that order; junction bases with no gene match: 3. CDR1 and CDR2 from the germline V gene are KGHSH and LQKENI. The length of the CDR3 is 15 residues. The CDR3 coding sequence is TGTGCCAGCTCACCCGGGACTAGCGGGATGAATGAGCAGTTCTTC. It specifies CASSPGTSGMNEQFF.

The chain couples TRBV2 to TRBJ1-3, with D uncertain. This CDR3 has 13 amino acids. From germline, CDR1 is SNHLY and CDR2 FYNNEI. With 6 bases removed from V and 2 bases from J, the gap between germline ends came to 8 bases. The CDR3 DNA follows: TGTGCCAGCAGGCAGGAAACTGGAAACACCATATATTTT. Its translation is CASRQETGNTIYF.